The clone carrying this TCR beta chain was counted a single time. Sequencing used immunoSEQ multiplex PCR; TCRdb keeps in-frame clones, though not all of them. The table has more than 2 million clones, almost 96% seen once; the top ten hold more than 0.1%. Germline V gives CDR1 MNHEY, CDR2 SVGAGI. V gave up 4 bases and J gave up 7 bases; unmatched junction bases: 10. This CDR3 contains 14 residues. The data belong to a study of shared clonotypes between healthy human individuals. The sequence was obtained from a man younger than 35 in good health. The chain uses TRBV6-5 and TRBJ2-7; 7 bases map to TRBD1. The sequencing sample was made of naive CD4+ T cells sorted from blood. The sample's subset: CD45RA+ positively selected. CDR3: CASSSMTGPVEQYF. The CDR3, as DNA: TGTGCCAGCAGTTCCATGACAGGGCCTGTAGAGCAGTACTTC.